This T cell receptor beta chain came from a study of cytomegalovirus exposure and HLA in healthy donors. On this clone itself: Its target is not known.

Clones were sequenced by immunoSEQ multiplex PCR, and TCRdb holds only the in-frame ones, with some missing. Of 35,000 to 50,000 clones in the sample, approximately 90% were seen once. Whole-study results and caveats: Overall, roughly 160 TCR beta chains were annotated as cytomegalovirus-associated.

The V gene's germline CDR1 is SEHNR and CDR2 FQNEAQ (reference sequence). The CDR3 is made up of 14 amino acids. The V end was cut by 2 bases, the J end by 5 bases, with 12 bases between. This chain links TRBV7-9 with TRBJ2-5, with D possibly TRBD1 on 6 matching bases. The sequence was collected from a man between 18 and 35 years old in good health and CMV-seronegative. Sequenced: PBMCs. DNA of the CDR3: TGTGCCAGCAGCTTAACCCCAGGGGACGAGACCCAGTACTTC. Protein sequence: CASSLTPGDETQYF.